These 14 T cell receptor beta chains were all obtained from the same sample, sequenced in a study of cytomegalovirus exposure and HLA in healthy donors. Amplification used 60 Vbeta primers and 13 Jbeta primers. The table came from immunoSEQ multiplex PCR; TCRdb's copy has only in-frame clones and leaves some out. In all, the sample yields tens of thousands of clones. Sequencing used PBMCs. The receptors stem from a man aged 45 to 65 in good health and CMV-seropositive.

The rearrangement joins TRBV9 to TRBJ1-1; unclear D gene. V was shortened by 3 bases and J by 4 bases, with 7 bases between the two germline ends. Looked up from germline, CDR1 is SGDLS and CDR2 is YYNGEE. This CDR3 is built from 12 residues. The chain's CDR3 is CASSDSGTEAFF. In DNA, the CDR3 is TGTGCCAGCAGCGACAGCGGCACTGAAGCTTTCTTT.

The V call is TRBV11-2, the J call TRBJ2-7; D remains unclear. The CDR3 runs 13 residues. V shed 1 base and J shed 3 bases, with 7 bases lying between them. Looked up from germline, CDR1 is SGHAT and CDR2 is FQNNGV. The CDR3 reads CASSLGGSYEQYV. DNA of the CDR3: TGTGCCAGCAGCTTAGGCGGTAGCTACGAGCAGTACGTC.

This chain connects TRBV11-2 to TRBJ2-7; 7 positions match TRBD2. CDR3 size: 16 residues. Germline V gene lookup returns CDR1 SGHAT and CDR2 FQNNGV. With V trimmed by 1 base and J by 2 bases, 8 bases remained unmatched. The CDR3 DNA follows: TGTGCCAGCAGCTTAGGCCCGGCGGGAGTAGCCTACGAGCAGTACGTC. It translates to CASSLGPAGVAYEQYV.

The chain links TRBV10-3 to TRBJ2-2; 14 bases fit TRBD2. Germline V gene lookup returns CDR1 ENHRY and CDR2 SYGVKD. The CDR3 consists of 16 residues. The V gene end was trimmed by 11 bases and the J gene end by 4 bases; junction bases not matched to a gene: 9. The CDR3, as DNA: TGTGCCGCGGGACTAGCGGGAGTTGTAGGCACCGGGGAGCTGTTTTTT. It codes for CAAGLAGVVGTGELFF.

The chain recombines TRBV7-9 with TRBJ2-7, with 10 bases matching TRBD1. Germline-derived CDR1 and CDR2 are SEHNR and FQNEAQ (reference sequence). The CDR3 is 15 amino acids. V gave up 5 bases and J gave up 6 bases; unmatched junction bases: 10. The CDR3 spells CASSTWTGGSGEQYF. In DNA form, the CDR3 reads TGTGCCAGCAGCACCTGGACAGGGGGATCGGGCGAGCAGTACTTC.

The chain uses TRBV7-9 and TRBJ2-1; D not certain. The CDR3 totals 11 residues. Trimming removed 2 bases at V and 6 bases at J, with 2 bases between. From germline, CDR1 is SEHNR and CDR2 FQNEAQ (reference sequence). The CDR3 DNA reads as TGTGCCAGCAGCTTACTCAATGAGCAGTTCTTC. Translating it yields CASSLLNEQFF.

The genes are TRBV18 and TRBJ1-5; TRBD1 matches at 7 bases. Germline-derived CDR1 and CDR2 are KGHSH and LQKENI. V lost 3 bases and J lost 0; bases outside the gene matches: 8. The CDR3 length is 17 residues. The CDR3 sequence is CASSPQGGSYSNQPQHF. Written as DNA, the CDR3 is TGTGCCAGCTCACCGCAGGGGGGCAGTTATAGCAATCAGCCCCAGCATTTT. The variable domain in full, completed from reference TRBV18 and TRBJ1-5, reads NAGVMQNPRHLVRRRGQEARLRCSPMKGHSHVYWYRQLPEEGLKFMVYLQKENIIDESGMPKERFSAEFPKEGPSILRIQQVVRGDSAAYFCASSPQGGSYSNQPQHFGDGTRLSIL.

This chain uses TRBV19 with TRBJ1-5, with 7 bases identical to TRBD1. CDR1 is LNHDA, CDR2 SQIVND, per germline (reference sequence). V dropped 7 bases and J dropped 4; count of bases not matched to a gene: 7. CDR3 length: 14 amino acids. This chain's CDR3 is CASTPGQWNQPQHF. The CDR3 region has the DNA TGTGCCAGTACCCCGGGACAGTGGAATCAGCCCCAGCATTTT. The full variable domain, rest sourced from reference TRBV19 and TRBJ1-5, is DGGITQSPKYLFRKEGQNVTLSCEQNLNHDAMYWYRQDPGQGLRLIYYSQIVNDFQKGDIAEGYSVSREKKESFPLTVTSAQKNPTAFYLCASTPGQWNQPQHFGDGTRLSIL.

In regard to this clone: The sample carries other DNA sequences with the same CDR3. The gene calls are TRBV18 and TRBJ2-5; D gene unclear. CDR1 and CDR2 from the germline V gene are KGHSH and LQKENI. V was cut by 3 bases and J by 5 bases, with 10 bases left in between. CDR3 length: 13 amino acids. CDR3 in DNA: TGTGCCAGCTCACCCAGGCTTGAGGAGACCCAGTACTTC. It yields the protein CASSPRLEETQYF.

The chain carries TRBV27 and TRBJ2-7, with D possibly TRBD1 on 5 matching bases. The CDR3 is 11 amino acids. Germline CDR1 reads MNHEY; CDR2 reads SMNVEV (reference sequence). Deletions cut 7 bases from V and 1 base from J, with 5 bases between. As DNA, the CDR3 is TGTGCCAGCAAGGGGTCCTACGAGCAGTACTTC. This sequence encodes CASKGSYEQYF.

V and J are TRBV9 and TRBJ1-1, with a tentative D call TRBD1 (5 bases). Germline V CDR1 and CDR2: SGDLS, YYNGEE. Between the trimmed V and J ends, which lost 1 base and 4 bases, there was a span of 11 bases. This CDR3 has 14 amino acids. The CDR3 protein is CASSVRGEGTEAFF. In nucleotides, the CDR3 is TGTGCCAGCAGCGTAAGAGGGGAGGGCACTGAAGCTTTCTTT.

V is TRBV30 and J is TRBJ1-4; D remains unclear. This CDR3 is built from 16 residues. The germline V and J ends were trimmed by 0 bases and 7 bases, with 18 bases remaining between them. Germline values: CDR1 GTSNPN, CDR2 SVGIG (reference sequence). CDR3 sequence: CAWSVIYLDEAEKLFF. CDR3 bases: TGTGCCTGGAGTGTAATTTATCTGGATGAGGCTGAAAAACTGTTTTTT.

V usage is TRBV7-9 and J usage is TRBJ1-1; possible D gene TRBD1, 6 bases. Germline lookup yields CDR1 SEHNR and CDR2 FQNEAQ (reference sequence). Trimming left V 5 bases short and J 3 bases short, with 22 bases between. The CDR3 is 17 amino acids. CDR3 protein: CASSLPWTAKGDTEAFF. The DNA of the CDR3 is TGTGCCAGCAGCCTCCCGTGGACAGCTAAAGGGGACACTGAAGCTTTCTTT.

The J gene is TRBJ2-4, the V gene TRBV5-4, with a weak D call TRBD2 (6 bases). V shed 1 base and J shed 4 bases, with 9 bases lying between them. From germline, CDR1 is SGHNT and CDR2 YYREEE (reference sequence). This CDR3 comprises 14 residues. CDR3 protein: CASSLSSVKNIQYF. As DNA, the CDR3 is TGTGCCAGCAGCTTGTCTAGCGTTAAAAACATTCAGTACTTC.